Listed here are 18 T cell receptor beta chains from one sample, sequenced in a study of cytomegalovirus exposure and HLA in healthy donors. Use of 60 Vbeta and 13 Jbeta primers characterized the PCR. Data came from immunoSEQ multiplex PCR; TCRdb stores just in-frame clones and leaves some out. The table records roughly 200,000 clones, around 70% of them present only once. Sequenced material: PBMCs. The origin of the receptors is a man aged 40-49 years in good health and CMV-seropositive.

Concerning this clone: A read error may produce the germline difference seen at one junction end. The V call is TRBV7-9, the J call TRBJ1-1; 9 bases agree with TRBD1. Germline V gene data show CDR1 as SEHNR and CDR2 as FQNEAQ (reference sequence). The length of the CDR3 is 14 residues. The CDR3 DNA follows: TGTTCCAGCAGCTTTACAGGGGGCGCGGCTGAAGCTTTCTTT. Its translation: CSSSFTGGAAEAFF.

The V gene is TRBV5-1, the J gene TRBJ2-5; 10 bases are shared with TRBD2. TRBJ2-7 matches the DNA end more closely, so the J call is doubtful. CDR1 is SGHRS and CDR2 is YFSETQ in the germline V gene. The CDR3 extends over 15 amino acids. The CDR3: CASSYGLAATYEQYF. The DNA for the CDR3 is TGCGCCAGCAGCTACGGACTAGCGGCAACCTACGAGCAGTACTTC.

The V gene is TRBV6-5, the J gene TRBJ2-5; the D is unclear. Trimming removed 5 bases from V and 11 bases from J, with 9 bases in between. The CDR3 runs 10 residues. Germline V gives CDR1 MNHEY, CDR2 SVGAGI. This CDR3 reads CASSPPSQYF. The CDR3 DNA is TGTGCCAGCAGTCCCCCTTCGCAGTACTTC.

This clone turned up a few times. The CDR3 loop is CASSQGSRGHGDTQYF. Written as DNA, the CDR3 is TGTGCCAGCAGCCAAGGTAGCAGGGGCCATGGAGATACGCAGTATTTT. The chain carries TRBV14 and TRBJ2-3, with D possibly TRBD1 on 6 matching bases. The V end was cut by 1 base, the J end by 5 bases, with 16 bases between. Germline assignment: CDR1 SGHDN and CDR2 FVKESK. CDR3 length: 16 residues.

The chain links TRBV9 to TRBJ2-1, with D possibly being TRBD2 (6 bases). The germline V and J ends were trimmed by 0 bases and 8 bases, with 12 bases remaining between them. The CDR3 runs to 14 residues. Germline V lookup: CDR1 SGDLS, CDR2 YYNGEE. In DNA, the CDR3 is TGTGCCAGCAGCGTAGGTCAGACGGGGGATGAGCAGTTCTTC. Protein sequence: CASSVGQTGDEQFF.

The chain recombines TRBV5-1 with TRBJ2-3, with 7 bases identical to TRBD2. Germline V gene lookup returns CDR1 SGHRS and CDR2 YFSETQ. The CDR3 is 12 amino acids. After removal of 8 bases from V and 1 base from J, the junction contained 1 base not matched to a gene. The CDR3 protein is CASRGGTDTQYF. CDR3 coding DNA: TGCGCCAGTCGGGGGGGCACAGATACGCAGTATTTT.

The gene calls are TRBV9 and TRBJ1-2; possibly TRBD1 for D (6 bases). Germline lookup yields CDR1 SGDLS and CDR2 YYNGEE. The CDR3 is 12 amino acids. Trimming left V 6 bases short and J 2 bases short, with 8 bases between. In DNA form, the CDR3 reads TGTGCCAGCAACAGGGTGAACTATGGCTACACCTTC. Translation gives CASNRVNYGYTF. Combining the CDR3 with reference TRBV9 and TRBJ1-2 gives the whole variable domain DSGVTQTPKHLITATGQRVTLRCSPRSGDLSVYWYQQSLDQGLQFLIQYYNGEERAKGNILERFSAQQFPDLHSELNLSSLELGDSALYFCASNRVNYGYTFGSGTRLTVV.

This clone was seen more than once but under ten times. The chain carries TRBV5-4 and TRBJ2-3, with TRBD2 matching 14 bases. V dropped 2 bases and J dropped 2; count of bases not matched to a gene: 4. The CDR3 consists of 17 residues. The germline gives CDR1 SGHNT, CDR2 YYREEE (reference sequence). CDR3 region: CASSFRLAGGLTDTQYF. In DNA, the CDR3 is TGTGCCAGCAGCTTTCGACTAGCGGGGGGGCTCACAGATACGCAGTATTTT.

In this sample, this clone turned up a few times. This rearrangement joins TRBV7-9 to TRBJ2-3; 8 bases are a match to TRBD2. The V gene's germline CDR1 is SEHNR and CDR2 FQNEAQ (reference sequence). V was clipped by 8 bases and J by 4 bases; unmatched bases: 5. The CDR3 contains 13 residues. As DNA, the CDR3 is TGTGCCAGCTTAGGCGGGGGGCCAGATACGCAGTATTTT. As protein: CASLGGGPDTQYF. The entire variable domain, with the rest obtained from reference TRBV7-9 and TRBJ2-3, is as follows: DTGVSQNPRHKITKRGQNVTFRCDPISEHNRLYWYRQTLGQGPEFLTYFQNEAQLEKSRLLSDRFSAERPKGSFSTLEIQRTEQGDSAMYLCASLGGGPDTQYFGPGTRLTVL.

The chain carries TRBV4-1 and TRBJ2-3, with 8 positions matching TRBD1. CDR1 is MGHRA, CDR2 YSYEKL, per germline. Losses at the gene ends were 3 bases for V and 6 bases for J; bases not matched to a gene: 8. CDR3 length: 15 residues. CDR3 protein: CASSHSDRGDDTQYF. Written as DNA, the CDR3 is TGCGCCAGCAGCCATTCCGACAGGGGAGACGATACGCAGTATTTT.

This clone has only a few counts. V and J are TRBV7-8 and TRBJ1-1, with 7 bases that match TRBD1. CDR3 length equals 13 residues. Trimming at V came to 0 bases and at J to 10 bases, leaving 5 bases not matched to a gene. The germline V gene encodes CDR1 SGHVS and CDR2 FQNEAQ. The CDR3 DNA follows: TGTGCCAGCAGCTTAGCTACAGGGGTCGGAGCTTTCTTT. This gives the protein CASSLATGVGAFF.

The chain carries TRBV6-1 and TRBJ2-2, with 9 bases aligning to TRBD1. This CDR3 spans 16 amino acids. Germline CDR1 reads MNHNS; CDR2 reads SASEGT. V dropped 3 bases and J dropped 7; count of bases not matched to a gene: 9. In DNA, the CDR3 is TGTGCCAGCAGTGAGAATGGACAGGGGAGGATCGGGGAGCTGTTTTTT. It yields the protein CASSENGQGRIGELFF.

This clone was counted a single time. This chain connects TRBV7-2 to TRBJ1-1, with TRBD1 as a possible D gene (5 bases). The CDR3 length is 14 residues. V lost 0 bases and J lost 11, with 16 bases in between. CDR1 and CDR2 from the germline V gene are SGHTA and FQGNSA. Here the CDR3 DNA reads TGTGCCAGCAGCTTAGCAATTGACGGGAGGGGTGCTTTCTTT. Its translation is CASSLAIDGRGAFF. Based on the CDR3 plus reference TRBV7-2 and TRBJ1-1, the full variable domain is GAGVSQSPSNKVTEKGKDVELRCDPISGHTALYWYRQSLGQGLEFLIYFQGNSAPDKSGLPSDRFSAERTGGSVSTLTIQRTQQEDSAVYLCASSLAIDGRGAFFGQGTRLTVV.

The rearrangement links TRBV5-6 to TRBJ2-4; 8 positions match TRBD2. Germline V lookup: CDR1 SGHDT, CDR2 YYEEEE. CDR3 size: 15 residues. The V gene end was trimmed by 4 bases and the J gene end by 1 base; junction bases not matched to a gene: 4. The CDR3 loop reads CASSPRGGAKNIQYF. As DNA, the CDR3 is TGTGCCAGCAGCCCCCGGGGGGGTGCCAAAAACATTCAGTACTTC.

The chain employs TRBV19 and TRBJ2-7; 10 bases align to TRBD2. The CDR3 is 16 amino acids. The germline V gene has CDR1 LNHDA and CDR2 SQIVND (reference sequence). V shed 6 bases, J shed 2 bases, and the junction held 10 bases outside the gene matches. The CDR3 loop reads CASSDRQRGGPYEQYF. CDR3 DNA: TGTGCCAGTAGCGACCGACAGCGGGGGGGACCCTACGAGCAGTACTTC.

This chain connects TRBV19 to TRBJ2-1; D might be TRBD2 (5 bases). CDR1 is LNHDA, CDR2 SQIVND, per germline (reference sequence). With 0 bases removed from V and 14 bases from J, the gap between germline ends came to 14 bases. The CDR3 runs 13 residues. The CDR3 region has the DNA TGTGCCAGTAGTATAGATCTCGAGACCGGGGAGTTCTTC. This sequence encodes CASSIDLETGEFF.

The V and J genes are TRBV27 and TRBJ2-5; TRBD1 aligns across 8 bases. J lost 5 bases, V lost 6 bases, and 8 bases had no gene match. This CDR3 has 14 amino acids. Germline V gene data show CDR1 as MNHEY and CDR2 as SMNVEV (reference sequence). The CDR3 reads CASRAGGELETQYF. The CDR3 DNA reads as TGTGCCAGCAGGGCAGGGGGCGAATTGGAGACCCAGTACTTC.

As DNA, the CDR3 is TGTGCCAGCAGCTTAGTGCTAGCAAGGCAAGAGACCCAGTACTTC. It is translated as CASSLVLARQETQYF. The chain uses TRBV7-2 and TRBJ2-5, with a possible D match to TRBD2 (5 bases). The germline CDR1 and CDR2 sequences are SGHTA and FQGNSA. V was shortened by 1 base and J by 2 bases, with 11 bases between the two germline ends. The CDR3 has 15 amino acids.